A selection of T cell receptor beta chains follows, all from one sample in a study of shared clonotypes between healthy human individuals. Sequencing used immunoSEQ multiplex PCR; TCRdb keeps in-frame clones, though not all of them. The sample consists of about 990,000 clones, around 78% of them appearing once. What was sequenced was memory CD4+ T cells from PBMCs. The source of these receptors is a man aged 18 to 35 in good health. Some clones in this sample may be carry-over from other donors' samples. The CDR3 runs from the conserved cysteine through the conserved F or W. The order of the fields is clone size, D gene, J gene, V gene, CDR3 DNA, CDR3 protein. A D gene is named only where the DNA matches it firmly. Clone size is not always given. Where it is, it says once, few, many or a class for expanded clones.

>-|-|TRBJ2-5|TRBV2
TGTGCCAGCAGTATCGGCAGGGGCAGGGGAGAGACCCAGTACTTC
CASSIGRGRGETQYF
>few|-|TRBJ2-3|TRBV7-9
TGTGCCAGCAGCTCCCGTTTCCGGTCTAGCACAGATACGCAGTATTTT
CASSSRFRSSTDTQYF
>-|TRBD1|TRBJ2-1|TRBV11-3
TGTGCCAGCAGCTTACGAGACAGGGGTACTGAGCAGTTCTTC
CASSLRDRGTEQFF
>-|-|TRBJ1-2|TRBV29-1
TGCAGCGTTGGAAAGGGGCTGGTTGAGGGAACCTTC
CSVGKGLVEGTF
>-|TRBD1|TRBJ2-7|TRBV28
TGTGCCAGCATGACAGGGGATTGGAGCGAGCAGTACTTC
CASMTGDWSEQYF
>-|-|TRBJ1-1|TRBV29-1
TGCAGCGTTGAGGGACGGCTGGGGAACACTGAAGCTTTCTTT
CSVEGRLGNTEAFF
>-|-|TRBJ2-3|TRBV28
TGTGCCAGCAGTGTGGGGGGCACAGATACGCAGTATTTT
CASSVGGTDTQYF
>few|TRBD1|TRBJ2-7|TRBV27
TGTGCCAGCAGTTCCGGGACAGGGGGCGCGAGGGAGCAGTACTTC
CASSSGTGGAREQYF
>few|TRBD1|TRBJ2-7|TRBV4-1
TGCGCCAGCAGCCCCGGGACAGGGAGGACAAGCGAGCAGTACTTC
CASSPGTGRTSEQYF
>few|TRBD1|TRBJ2-5|TRBV5-1
TGCGCCAGCAGCGTACAGGGGACCCAAGAGACCCAGTACTTC
CASSVQGTQETQYF
>few|-|TRBJ2-7|TRBV12-2
TGTGCAAGTCGCTTAGTAGGGACCTACGAGCAGTACTTC
CASRLVGTYEQYF
>-|-|TRBJ2-3|TRBV29-1
TGCAGCGTTGGCGCGGGACCGGGCACAGATACGCAGTATTTT
CSVGAGPGTDTQYF
>-|-|TRBJ2-6|TRBV30
TGTGCCTGGAGCCCCCCAGGGGCTGGGGCCAACGTCCTGACTTTC
CAWSPPGAGANVLTF
>-|-|TRBJ2-1|TRBV28
TGTGCCAGCAGTTTACCGGGAGCAAATGCCTACAATGAGCAGTTCTTC
CASSLPGANAYNEQFF
>-|-|TRBJ1-4|TRBV7-2
TGTGCCAGCGGCTTAGGTGTGCTGGGGGCAGGCGAAACTAATGAAAAACTGTTTTTT
CASGLGVLGAGETNEKLFF
>-|TRBD2|TRBJ2-7|TRBV6-6
TGTGCCAGCAGTCGACCATCGGGAGGCGAGCAGTACTTC
CASSRPSGGEQYF